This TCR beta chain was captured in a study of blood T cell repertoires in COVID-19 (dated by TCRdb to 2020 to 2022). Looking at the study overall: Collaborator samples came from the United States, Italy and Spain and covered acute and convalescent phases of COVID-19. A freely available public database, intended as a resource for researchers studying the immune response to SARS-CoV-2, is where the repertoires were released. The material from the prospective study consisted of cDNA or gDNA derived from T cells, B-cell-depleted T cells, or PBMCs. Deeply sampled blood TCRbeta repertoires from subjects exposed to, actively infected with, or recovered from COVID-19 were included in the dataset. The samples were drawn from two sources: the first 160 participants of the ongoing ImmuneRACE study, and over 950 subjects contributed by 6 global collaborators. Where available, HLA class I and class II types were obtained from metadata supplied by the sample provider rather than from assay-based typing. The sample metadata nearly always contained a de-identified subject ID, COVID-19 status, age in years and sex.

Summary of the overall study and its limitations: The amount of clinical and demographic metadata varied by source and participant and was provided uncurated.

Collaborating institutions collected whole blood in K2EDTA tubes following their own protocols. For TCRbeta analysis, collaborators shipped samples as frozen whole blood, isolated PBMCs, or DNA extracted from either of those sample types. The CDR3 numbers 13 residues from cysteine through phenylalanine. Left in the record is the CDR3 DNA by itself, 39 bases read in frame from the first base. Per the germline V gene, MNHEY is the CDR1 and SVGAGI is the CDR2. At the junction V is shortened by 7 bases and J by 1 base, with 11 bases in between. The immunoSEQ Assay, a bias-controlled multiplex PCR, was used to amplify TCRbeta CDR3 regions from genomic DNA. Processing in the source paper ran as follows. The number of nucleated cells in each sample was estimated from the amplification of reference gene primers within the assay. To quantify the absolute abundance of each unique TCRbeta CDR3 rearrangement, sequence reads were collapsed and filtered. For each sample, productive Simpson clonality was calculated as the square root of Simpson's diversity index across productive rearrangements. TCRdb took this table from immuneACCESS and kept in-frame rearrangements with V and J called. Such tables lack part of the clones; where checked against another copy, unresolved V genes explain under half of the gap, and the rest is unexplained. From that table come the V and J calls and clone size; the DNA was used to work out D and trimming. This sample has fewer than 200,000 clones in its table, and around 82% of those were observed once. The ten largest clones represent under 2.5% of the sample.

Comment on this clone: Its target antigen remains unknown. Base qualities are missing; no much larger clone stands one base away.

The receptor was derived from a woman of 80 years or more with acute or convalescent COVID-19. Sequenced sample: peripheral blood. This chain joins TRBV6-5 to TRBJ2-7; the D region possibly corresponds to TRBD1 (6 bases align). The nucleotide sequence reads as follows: TGTGCCAGCATGAGAGGACAGTCCTACGAGCAGTACTTC. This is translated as CASMRGQSYEQYF.